This T cell receptor (beta chain) comes out of a study of control samples from healthy donors and cancer patients. The germline CDR1 and CDR2 sequences are DFQATT and SNEGSKA (reference sequence). The CDR3 runs 11 residues. V was pared by 6 bases and J by 2 bases, with 8 bases between. Only in-frame clones appear in the TCRdb table, and some are missing; sequencing was by immunoSEQ multiplex PCR. This table holds 120,000 to 150,000 clones, 93% found once. The sequence was collected from a man younger than 35 in good health. Sequenced material: blood. The chain links TRBV20-1 to TRBJ2-7; D is uncertain. CDR3 residues: CSANRPYEQYF. Here the CDR3 DNA reads TGCAGTGCCAACCGGCCCTACGAGCAGTACTTC.